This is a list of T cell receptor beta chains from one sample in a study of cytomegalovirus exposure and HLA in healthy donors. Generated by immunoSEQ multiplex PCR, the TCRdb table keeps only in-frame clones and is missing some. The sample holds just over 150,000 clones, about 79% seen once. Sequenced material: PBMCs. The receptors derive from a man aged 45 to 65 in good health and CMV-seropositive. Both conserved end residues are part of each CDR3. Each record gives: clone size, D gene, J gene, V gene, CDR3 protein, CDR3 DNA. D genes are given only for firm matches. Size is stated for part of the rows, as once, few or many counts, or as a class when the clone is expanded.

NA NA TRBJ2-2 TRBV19 CASKSGRGFGELFF TGTGCCAGTAAAAGCGGAAGGGGGTTCGGGGAGCTGTTTTTT
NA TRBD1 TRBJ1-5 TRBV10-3 CAISDGTGAEPQHF TGTGCCATCAGTGACGGGACAGGGGCTGAGCCCCAGCATTTT
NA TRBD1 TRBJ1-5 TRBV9 CASSQGGDNQPQHF TGTGCCAGCAGCCAGGGGGGAGACAATCAGCCCCAGCATTTT
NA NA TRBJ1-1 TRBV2 CADSAPEAFF TGTGCCGACTCCGCCCCTGAAGCTTTCTTT
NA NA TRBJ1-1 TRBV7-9 CASSAQYGTEAFF TGTGCCAGCAGCGCACAGTACGGAACTGAAGCTTTCTTT
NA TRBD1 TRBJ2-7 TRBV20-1 CSVTGRYEQYF TGCAGTGTGACAGGGCGCTACGAGCAGTACTTC
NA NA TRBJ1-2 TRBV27 CASSPAIQGTYGYTF TGTGCCAGCAGTCCCGCAATACAGGGAACCTATGGCTACACCTTC
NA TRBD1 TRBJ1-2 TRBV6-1 CASSLTTGTNYGYTF TGTGCCAGCAGTCTAACGACAGGGACCAACTATGGCTACACCTTC
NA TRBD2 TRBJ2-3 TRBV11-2 CASSLTSGQPGNTQYF TGTGCCAGCAGCCTTACTAGCGGCCAACCGGGGAATACGCAGTATTTT
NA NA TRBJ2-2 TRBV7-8 CAGRVQVDTGELFF TGTGCCGGACGAGTACAGGTGGACACCGGGGAGCTGTTTTTT
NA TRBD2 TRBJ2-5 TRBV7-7 CASSLNYGRGETQYF TGTGCTAGCAGCTTAAACTATGGGAGGGGAGAGACCCAGTACTTC
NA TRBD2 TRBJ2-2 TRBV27 CASSSGLAIRELFF TGTGCCAGCAGTTCCGGACTAGCGATCCGGGAGCTGTTTTTT
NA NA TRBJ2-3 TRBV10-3 CAISEKADTQYF TGTGCCATCAGTGAAAAAGCCGATACGCAGTATTTT
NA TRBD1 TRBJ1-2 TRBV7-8 CASSLGTGVKSYTF TGTGCCAGCAGCCTCGGGACAGGGGTTAAGAGCTACACCTTC
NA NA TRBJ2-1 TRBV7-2 CASSPYYNEQFF TGTGCCAGCAGCCCTTACTACAATGAGCAGTTCTTC
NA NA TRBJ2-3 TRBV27 CASKFGGSSTDTQYF TGTGCCAGCAAGTTCGGCGGTAGCAGCACAGATACGCAGTATTTT
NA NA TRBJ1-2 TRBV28 CASRQTDSYGYTF TGTGCCAGCAGACAGACAGATTCCTATGGCTACACCTTC
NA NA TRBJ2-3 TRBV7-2 CASSFYRDTQYF TGTGCCAGCAGCTTTTATCGAGATACGCAGTATTTT
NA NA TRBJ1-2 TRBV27 CASSFRENYGYTF TGTGCCAGCAGTTTTCGAGAAAACTATGGCTACACCTTC
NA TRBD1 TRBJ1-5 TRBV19 CASRERQGNQPQHF TGTGCCAGTAGGGAGAGACAGGGTAACCAGCCCCAGCATTTT
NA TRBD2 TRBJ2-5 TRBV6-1 CASLSGRKETQYF TGTGCCAGTCTTAGCGGGAGGAAGGAGACCCAGTACTTC
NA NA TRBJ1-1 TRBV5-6 CASSPDGYNTEAFF TGTGCCAGCAGCCCCGACGGGTATAACACTGAAGCTTTCTTT
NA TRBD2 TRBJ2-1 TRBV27 CASSFTGGARNEQFF TGTGCCAGCAGTTTTACGGGGGGGGCTAGGAATGAGCAGTTCTTC
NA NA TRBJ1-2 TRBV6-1 CASKDGIYGYTF TGTGCCAGCAAGGACGGGATATATGGCTACACCTTC
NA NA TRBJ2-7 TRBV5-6 CASSLSSGGLIYEQYF TGTGCCAGCAGCTTGAGTTCCGGGGGGCTAATCTACGAGCAGTACTTC
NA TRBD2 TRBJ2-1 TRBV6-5 CASSPGTSEGNEQFF TGTGCCAGCAGTCCGGGGACTAGCGAGGGTAATGAGCAGTTCTTC
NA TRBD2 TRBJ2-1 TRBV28 CASSLAPGTSGEALYNEQFF TGTGCCAGCAGTTTAGCCCCCGGGACTAGCGGGGAGGCCCTCTACAATGAGCAGTTCTTC
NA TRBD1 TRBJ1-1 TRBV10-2 CAISATGTNTEAFF TGCGCCATATCAGCGACAGGGACGAACACTGAAGCTTTCTTT
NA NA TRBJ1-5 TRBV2 CASSDPSTSNQPQHF TGTGCCAGCAGTGACCCCTCGACAAGCAATCAGCCCCAGCATTTT
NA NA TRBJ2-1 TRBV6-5 CASSYSGATSYNEQFF TGTGCCAGCAGTTACTCGGGAGCAACATCCTACAATGAGCAGTTCTTC
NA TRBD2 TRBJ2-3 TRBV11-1 CASTLSGGFADTQYF TGTGCCAGCACCCTTAGCGGGGGTTTCGCAGATACGCAGTATTTT
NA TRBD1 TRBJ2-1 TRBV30 CAWSTEDPGQGSSYNEQFF TGTGCCTGGAGCACAGAAGATCCGGGACAGGGGAGCTCCTACAATGAGCAGTTCTTC
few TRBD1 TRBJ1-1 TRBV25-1 CASSDPLTGGQAFF TGTGCCAGCAGTGATCCCCTCACAGGGGGGCAAGCTTTCTTT
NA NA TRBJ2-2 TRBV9 CASSVVVSTGELFF TGTGCCAGCAGCGTAGTTGTCTCTACCGGGGAGCTGTTTTTT
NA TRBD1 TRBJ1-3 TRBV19 CASRQGSAGNTIYF TGTGCCAGTAGACAGGGGTCCGCTGGAAACACCATATATTTT
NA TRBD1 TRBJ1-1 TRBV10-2 CASRDRAMNTEAFF TGCGCCAGCAGAGACAGGGCCATGAACACTGAAGCTTTCTTT
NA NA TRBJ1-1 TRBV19 CASSHRARNTEAFF TGTGCCAGTAGTCACAGGGCCCGGAACACTGAAGCTTTCTTT
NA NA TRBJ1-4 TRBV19 CASSPRQGHGEKLFF TGTGCCAGTAGCCCCAGGCAGGGACATGGTGAAAAACTGTTTTTT
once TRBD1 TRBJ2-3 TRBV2 CASRRRTGEKDTQYF TGTGCCAGCCGAAGACGGACAGGGGAAAAAGATACGCAGTATTTT
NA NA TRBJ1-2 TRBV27 CASSLTVTNYGYTF TGTGCCAGCAGTCTCACAGTTACTAACTATGGCTACACCTTC
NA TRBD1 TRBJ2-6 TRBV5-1 CASSRSPGQGSGANVLTF TGCGCCAGCAGCCGATCCCCGGGACAGGGCTCTGGGGCCAACGTCCTGACTTTC
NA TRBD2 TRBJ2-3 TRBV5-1 CASSTSSGRGWDTQYF TGCGCCAGCAGCACGTCTAGCGGGAGAGGCTGGGATACGCAGTATTTT
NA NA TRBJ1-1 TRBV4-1 CASSQGAWAEAFF TGCGCCAGCAGCCAGGGGGCGTGGGCTGAAGCTTTCTTT
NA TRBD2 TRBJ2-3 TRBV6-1 CASSGPSGGPTDTQYF TGTGCCAGCAGTGGGCCTAGCGGGGGCCCCACAGATACGCAGTATTTT
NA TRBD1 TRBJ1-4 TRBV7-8 CASRQGADEKLFF TGTGCCAGCAGACAGGGGGCTGATGAAAAACTGTTTTTT
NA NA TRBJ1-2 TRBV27 CASSFNSANYGYTF TGTGCCAGCAGTTTTAATTCAGCTAACTATGGCTACACCTTC
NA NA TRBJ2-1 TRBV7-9 CASSPSGASYNEQFF TGTGCCAGCAGCCCAAGCGGAGCCTCCTACAATGAGCAGTTCTTC
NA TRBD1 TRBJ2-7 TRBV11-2 CASSPGGYEQYF TGTGCCAGCAGCCCAGGGGGCTACGAGCAGTACTTC
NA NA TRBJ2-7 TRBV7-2 CASSPGGGSLEQYF TGTGCCAGCAGCCCCGGCGGTGGGTCGCTCGAGCAGTACTTC
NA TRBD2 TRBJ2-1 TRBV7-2 CASSVRTSGNNEQFF TGTGCCAGCAGCGTTCGGACTAGCGGCAACAATGAGCAGTTCTTC